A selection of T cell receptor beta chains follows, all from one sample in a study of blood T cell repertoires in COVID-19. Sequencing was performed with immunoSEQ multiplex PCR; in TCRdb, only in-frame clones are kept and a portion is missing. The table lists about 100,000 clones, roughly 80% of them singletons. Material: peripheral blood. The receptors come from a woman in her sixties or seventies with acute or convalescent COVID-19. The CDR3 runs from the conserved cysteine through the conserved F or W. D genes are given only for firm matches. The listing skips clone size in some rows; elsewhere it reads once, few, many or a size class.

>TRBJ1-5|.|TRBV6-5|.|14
CASSPQGSNQPQHF
TGTGCCAGCAGTCCACAGGGAAGCAATCAGCCCCAGCATTTT
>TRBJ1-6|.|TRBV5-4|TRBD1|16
CASSLNLAGGGSPLHF
TGTGCCAGCAGCTTGAATTTAGCAGGGGGCGGTTCACCCCTCCACTTT
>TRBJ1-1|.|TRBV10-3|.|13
CAISEVLNTEAFF
TGTGCCATCAGTGAGGTGCTAAACACTGAAGCTTTCTTT
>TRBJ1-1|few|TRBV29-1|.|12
CSVVRGGAEAFF
TGCAGCGTTGTCAGGGGAGGGGCTGAAGCTTTCTTT
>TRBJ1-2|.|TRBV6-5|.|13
CASSQDIGYGYTF
TGTGCCAGCAGCCAAGACATCGGCTATGGCTACACCTTC
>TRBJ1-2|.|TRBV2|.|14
CASSEGRQGSRFTF
TGTGCCAGCAGTGAGGGGAGGCAAGGTTCCAGGTTCACCTTC
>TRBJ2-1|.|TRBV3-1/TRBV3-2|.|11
CASSQVIEQFF
TGTGCCAGCAGCCAAGTTATTGAGCAGTTCTTC
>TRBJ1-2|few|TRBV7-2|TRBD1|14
CASTQGQGTSGYTF
TGTGCCAGCACCCAGGGACAGGGGACGTCCGGCTACACCTTC
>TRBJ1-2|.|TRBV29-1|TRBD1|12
CSADRAGYGYTF
TGCAGCGCAGACAGGGCGGGCTATGGCTACACCTTC
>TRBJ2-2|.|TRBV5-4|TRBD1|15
CASTPDRVGTGELFF
TGTGCCAGCACCCCGGACAGGGTTGGCACCGGGGAGCTGTTTTTT
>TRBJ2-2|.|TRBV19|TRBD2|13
CATKRGGRGELFF
TGTGCCACTAAGCGGGGGGGCCGCGGGGAGCTGTTTTTT
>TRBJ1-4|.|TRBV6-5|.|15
CASSFRQSTNEKLFF
TGTGCCAGCAGTTTCAGACAGTCAACTAATGAAAAACTGTTTTTT
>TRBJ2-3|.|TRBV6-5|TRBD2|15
CASSRSGGRTDTQYF
TGTGCCAGCAGTCGAAGCGGGGGGCGGACAGATACGCAGTATTTT
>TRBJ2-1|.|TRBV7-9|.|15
CASSLVLRQNNEQFF
TGTGCCAGCAGCTTAGTACTACGGCAGAACAATGAGCAGTTCTTC
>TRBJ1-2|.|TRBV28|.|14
CASSPQGTSYGYTF
TGTGCCAGCAGTCCCCAGGGGACTAGCTATGGCTACACCTTC
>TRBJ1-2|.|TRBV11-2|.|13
CASSLVAVRGYTF
TGTGCCAGCAGCTTAGTCGCAGTGCGGGGCTACACCTTC
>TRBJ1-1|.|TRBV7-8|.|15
CASSLVDSKNTEAFF
TGTGCCAGCAGCCTGGTGGACAGCAAGAACACTGAAGCTTTCTTT
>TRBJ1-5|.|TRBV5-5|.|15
CASSSDWFSNQPQHF
TGTGCCAGCAGCTCGGACTGGTTTAGCAATCAGCCCCAGCATTTT
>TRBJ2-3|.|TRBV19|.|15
CASSIGAGGTDTQYF
TGTGCCAGTAGTATAGGGGCCGGGGGCACAGATACGCAGTATTTT
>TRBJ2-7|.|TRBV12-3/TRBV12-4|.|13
CASSLSTSYEQYF
TGTGCCAGCAGTTTATCGACTAGCTACGAGCAGTACTTC
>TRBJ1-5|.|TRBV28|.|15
CASSLSTGFHQPQHF
TGTGCCAGCAGTTTATCGACAGGCTTCCATCAGCCCCAGCATTTT
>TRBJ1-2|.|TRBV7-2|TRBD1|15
CASSFGQGASYGYTF
TGTGCCAGCAGCTTCGGACAGGGGGCGAGTTATGGCTACACCTTC
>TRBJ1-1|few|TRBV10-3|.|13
CAISDRQYSEAFF
TGTGCCATCAGCGATCGACAGTATTCTGAAGCTTTCTTT
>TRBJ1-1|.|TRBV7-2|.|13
CASSLAWGGEAFF
TGTGCCAGCAGCTTAGCTTGGGGGGGGGAAGCTTTCTTT
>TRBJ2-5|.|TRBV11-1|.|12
CASSVDQETQYF
TGTGCCAGCAGTGTAGACCAAGAGACCCAGTACTTC
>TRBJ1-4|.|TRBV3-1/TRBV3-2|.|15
CASSQYGATNEKLFF
TGTGCCAGCAGCCAATACGGTGCAACTAATGAAAAACTGTTTTTT
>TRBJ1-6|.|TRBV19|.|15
CASSILHEENSPLHF
TGTGCCAGTAGTATTTTGCATGAGGAGAATTCACCCCTCCACTTT
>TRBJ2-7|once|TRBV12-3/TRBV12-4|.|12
CASSHYPAEQYF
TGTGCCAGCAGTCACTACCCAGCCGAGCAGTACTTC
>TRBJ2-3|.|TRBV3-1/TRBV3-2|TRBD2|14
CASSPSSGGDTQYF
TGTGCCAGCAGCCCATCTAGCGGGGGAGATACGCAGTATTTT
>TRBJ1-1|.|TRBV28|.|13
CASSLLPGTEAFF
TGTGCCAGCAGTTTACTTCCAGGCACTGAAGCTTTCTTT
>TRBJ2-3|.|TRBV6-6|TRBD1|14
CASSYGTETDTQYF
TGTGCCAGCAGTTACGGGACAGAAACAGATACGCAGTATTTT
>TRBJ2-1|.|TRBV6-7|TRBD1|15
CASSYRRTGNNEQFF
TGTGCCAGCAGTTATAGGCGGACAGGGAACAATGAGCAGTTCTTC
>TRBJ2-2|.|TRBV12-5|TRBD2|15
CASDGSGAYTGELFF
TGTGCTAGTGATGGAAGCGGGGCCTACACCGGGGAGCTGTTTTTT
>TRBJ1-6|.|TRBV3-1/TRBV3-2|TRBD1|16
CASSRLQGSYNSPLHF
TGTGCCAGCAGCCGTCTACAGGGGTCCTATAATTCACCCCTCCACTTT
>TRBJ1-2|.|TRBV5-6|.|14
CASSYNRAWYGYTF
TGTGCCAGCAGCTACAACAGGGCTTGGTACGGCTACACCTTC
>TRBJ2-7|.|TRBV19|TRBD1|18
CASSLTGTGGGLYYEQYF
TGTGCCAGTAGTTTAACCGGGACAGGTGGAGGATTGTACTACGAGCAGTACTTC
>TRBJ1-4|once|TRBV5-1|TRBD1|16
CASSLGTGSSNEKLFF
TGCGCCAGCAGCCTCGGGACAGGGAGTTCTAATGAAAAACTGTTTTTT
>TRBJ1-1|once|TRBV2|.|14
CASRGSQGATEAFF
TGTGCCAGCAGGGGATCACAGGGTGCCACTGAAGCTTTCTTT
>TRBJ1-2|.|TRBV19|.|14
CASVGGDVPSDYTF
TGTGCCAGTGTCGGGGGGGATGTACCAAGTGACTACACCTTC
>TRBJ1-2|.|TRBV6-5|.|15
CASSSGLLANYGYTF
TGTGCCAGCAGTTCCGGACTCCTAGCTAACTATGGCTACACCTTC
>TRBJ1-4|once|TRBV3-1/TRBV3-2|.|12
CASSQAFEKLFF
TGTGCCAGCAGCCAAGCCTTCGAAAAACTGTTTTTT
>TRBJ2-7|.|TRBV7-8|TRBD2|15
CASSPSGGASYEQYF
TGTGCCAGCAGCCCTAGCGGGGGGGCCTCCTACGAGCAGTACTTC
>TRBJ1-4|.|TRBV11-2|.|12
CASSFQNEKLFF
TGTGCCAGCAGCTTCCAGAATGAAAAACTGTTTTTT
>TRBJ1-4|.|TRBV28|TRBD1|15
CAGAIRQGMYEKLFF
TGCGCCGGCGCCATTCGACAGGGGATGTATGAAAAACTGTTTTTT
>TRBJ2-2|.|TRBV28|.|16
CASSSTGTTNTGELFF
TGTGCCAGCAGCTCCACCGGGACAACGAACACCGGGGAGCTGTTTTTT
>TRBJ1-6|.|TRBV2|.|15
CASSAVGGRNSPLHF
TGTGCCAGCAGTGCTGTGGGGGGGCGAAATTCACCCCTCCACTTT
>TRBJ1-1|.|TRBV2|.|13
CASSEEANTEAFF
TGTGCCAGCAGTGAAGAAGCGAACACTGAAGCTTTCTTT
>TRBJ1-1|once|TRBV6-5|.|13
CASSREMNTEAFF
TGTGCCAGCAGCCGGGAGATGAACACTGAAGCTTTCTTT
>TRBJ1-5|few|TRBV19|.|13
CASKETQDQPQHF
TGTGCCAGTAAAGAGACACAGGATCAGCCCCAGCATTTT
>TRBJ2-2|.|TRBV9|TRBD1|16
CASSVEGTGRTGELFF
TGTGCCAGCAGCGTAGAAGGGACAGGGCGGACCGGGGAGCTGTTTTTT